What follows describes a single T cell receptor beta chain. Its antigen target is currently unknown. No per-base quality is available; no much larger clone lies one base away. CD8 naive samples were CD45RO-negative cells positively selected for CCR7, giving a CD45RA+CCR7+ population that excluded TemRA cells. Healthy HIV-negative adults with no recently reported acute infections or vaccinations were included as donors. Only Caucasian adults living in Nashville, Tennessee, USA were represented among the donors. Blood was collected by leukapheresis, and PBMCs were isolated by Ficoll-Histopaque density gradient centrifugation and then cryopreserved in liquid nitrogen vapor phase. Analytical flow cytometry was used to check the purity and quantity of every magnetically sorted T cell population. Genomic DNA was isolated from every sorted fraction and measured by UV absorbance on a Nanodrop 2000c. Using the deep immunoSEQ assay, multiplex PCR amplified TCR CDR3 regions from genomic DNA. For each cell subset, the extracted genomic DNA was distributed evenly across all wells of several immunoSEQ 96-well plates, and each plate served as one replicate. For sorted subsets, each replicate PCR was loaded with roughly 190 ng genomic DNA, equivalent to 30,000 to 35,000 T cell genomes. Purified libraries were quantified with a Qubit 3.0 fluorometer, sized on a Bioanalyzer 2100, and re-quantified with the KAPA Library Quantification kit. Every immunoSEQ 96-well plate was sequenced on a dedicated single-read 150-cycle Illumina NextSeq 550 flow cell. The authors processed their data as follows. Because the immunoSEQ output held only junctional sequences and lacked quality scores, the filtering could not match the filtering applied to full-length reads. To assign V/J genes and CDR3, sequences were annotated using PyIR, a Python wrapper for IgBLAST v1.9, with IMGT germline references. Any read was removed if the V/J assignment was weak (E-value above 1e-6), the CDR3 was missing, or the read contained stop codons, out-of-frame junctions, or ambiguous translated residues. V3J clonotypes were defined by identical inferred V gene, J gene, and CDR3 amino acid sequence. Percentage overlap between repertoires was calculated by dividing the number of shared unique clonotypes by the size of the smaller repertoire. RTK rarefaction, the Chao1 estimator, and Recon v2.1 estimates of unobserved clonotypes were used to assess repertoire richness. OLGA was used to compute generation probabilities for all TCRbeta clonotypes that the gDNA method yielded from a few donors. Imported from immuneACCESS, the table was reduced by TCRdb to in-frame sequences with V and J called. These copies leave out some clones; in studies compared against another copy, an unresolved V gene accounts for under half, and the cause of the remainder is not known. V, J and clone size are taken as reported in that table, and D and trimming were inferred from the DNA itself. The sample table lists some 2.1 million clones, over 85% of them with a count of one. Of the sample, about 1.6% falls within the top ten clones.

This specimen comes from a study of shared clonotypes between healthy human individuals (dated by TCRdb to the early 2020s). Regarding the study in general: A couple of women and a few men aged 18 to 49 years were included in the cohort. Per donor, three plates each were used for CD4 naive and CD4 memory, two for CD8 naive, and one for CD8 memory. To estimate repertoire size and how much clonotypes are shared between individuals, the study performed deep sequencing of blood TCR repertoires from a handful of healthy adults. Per donor, leukapheresis produced somewhere between about 0.94 and 10 billion PBMCs. Libraries were prepared and TCR repertoires were sequenced by different laboratories using diverse techniques, in order to increase sequencing depth and limit assay-specific biases.

Broader findings and caveats from the paper: Sampling was limited to blood, and TCR repertoires in tissue likely differ from TCR repertoires in blood. Naive subsets generally had larger estimated clonotype richness than memory subsets did. Rarefaction of sorted-subset datasets indicated incomplete sequencing despite the large sequencing depth. Because the study included a small number of donors, the genetic and exposure-history diversity represented was limited. Based on pairwise subsampling, the degree of clonotype sharing among donors was expected to be affected by sequencing depth. Compared with non-shared clonotypes, the clonotypes found in all four sorted-subset donors had higher generation probabilities. Sharing across a few donors was observed for roughly 5% of naive CD4, 3.5% of naive CD8, 2% to 2.5% of memory CD4, and 0.4% of memory CD8 clonotypes.

Sequences were obtained from naive CD8+ T cells from PBMCs. According to the study, the label for this sample's cell subset or site signals: CD45RA+CCR7+. The receptor comes from a man aged 18 to 35 in good health. Some clones in this sample may be carry-over from other donors' samples.

The DNA is TGTGCCAGCAGTCCCCACAGGGGTTACACTGAAGCTTTCTTT. Protein translation: CASSPHRGYTEAFF. This sequence uses TRBV6-5 and TRBJ1-1; TRBD1 fits 7 bases in the junction. The junction shows trimming of 5 bases on V and 3 bases on J, and the gene matches do not reach 6 bases of it. From the cysteine up to the phenylalanine, the CDR3 has a length of 14 residues. Kept here is only the CDR3 DNA, which spans 42 bases and is read in frame from base 1. CDR1 and CDR2 are read off the germline V gene as MNHEY and SVGAGI.